The rows below give T cell receptor beta chains drawn from one sample of a study of blood T cell repertoires in COVID-19. Measured with immunoSEQ multiplex PCR; TCRdb has only the in-frame clones, and not every one. The table has about 64,000 clones, more than 75% seen once. Source material: peripheral blood. Receptor source: a human donor in a cohort sampled during active COVID-19. The CDR3 runs from the conserved cysteine through the conserved F or W. The order of the fields is clone size, D gene, V gene, J gene, CDR3 protein, CDR3 DNA. The D gene is left open where the match is weak. A row's size may be missing; if present it is once, few, many or a size class.

clone size: -; D gene: TRBD1; V gene: TRBV3-1/TRBV3-2; J gene: TRBJ1-3; CDR3 protein: CASSQEDRAGNTIYF; CDR3 DNA: TGTGCCAGCAGCCAAGAAGACAGGGCTGGCAACACCATATATTTT
clone size: once; D gene: -; V gene: TRBV28; J gene: TRBJ1-5; CDR3 protein: CASIRDSPTGNSNQPQHF; CDR3 DNA: TGTGCCAGCATCCGGGACTCACCAACGGGAAATAGCAATCAGCCCCAGCATTTT
clone size: -; D gene: -; V gene: TRBV14; J gene: TRBJ2-7; CDR3 protein: CASSQDGVYPGDYEQYF; CDR3 DNA: TGTGCCAGCAGCCAAGACGGGGTCTACCCGGGGGACTACGAGCAGTACTTC
clone size: -; D gene: -; V gene: TRBV6-5; J gene: TRBJ1-2; CDR3 protein: CASSSTGLGGYTF; CDR3 DNA: TGTGCCAGCAGTTCCACAGGGCTAGGTGGCTACACCTTC
clone size: once; D gene: -; V gene: TRBV28; J gene: TRBJ2-6; CDR3 protein: CASNGGVAGRFGANVLTF; CDR3 DNA: TGTGCAAGCAACGGGGGAGTGGCAGGGCGCTTTGGGGCCAACGTCCTGACTTTC
clone size: -; D gene: TRBD1; V gene: TRBV24-1; J gene: TRBJ2-7; CDR3 protein: CATSDPGRSGTGGNEQYF; CDR3 DNA: TGTGCCACCAGTGATCCAGGCCGGTCGGGGACAGGGGGTAATGAGCAGTACTTC
clone size: -; D gene: -; V gene: TRBV4-1; J gene: TRBJ1-4; CDR3 protein: CASSQDMTVNEKLFF; CDR3 DNA: TGCGCCAGCAGCCAAGATATGACAGTTAATGAAAAACTGTTTTTT
clone size: -; D gene: -; V gene: TRBV28; J gene: TRBJ2-3; CDR3 protein: CASSISRGRSADTQYF; CDR3 DNA: TGTGCCAGCAGTATATCCAGGGGACGATCGGCAGATACGCAGTATTTT
clone size: once; D gene: TRBD2; V gene: TRBV27; J gene: TRBJ2-1; CDR3 protein: CASSSLAGVSYNEQFF; CDR3 DNA: TGTGCCAGCAGTTCACTAGCGGGAGTCTCCTACAATGAGCAGTTCTTC
clone size: -; D gene: TRBD2; V gene: TRBV7-2; J gene: TRBJ2-5; CDR3 protein: CASSSSGRETQYF; CDR3 DNA: TGTGCCAGCAGCTCTAGCGGGAGGGAGACCCAGTACTTC
clone size: -; D gene: -; V gene: TRBV27; J gene: TRBJ2-3; CDR3 protein: CASIGRKEPGTQYF; CDR3 DNA: TGTGCCAGCATTGGGAGGAAAGAGCCGGGTACGCAGTATTTT
clone size: -; D gene: TRBD2; V gene: TRBV6-2/TRBV6-3; J gene: TRBJ2-7; CDR3 protein: CASSYPGLAPTYREQYF; CDR3 DNA: TGTGCCAGCAGTTACCCGGGACTAGCGCCTACCTACCGCGAGCAGTACTTC
clone size: -; D gene: TRBD1; V gene: TRBV28; J gene: TRBJ2-3; CDR3 protein: CASRRLGGSDTQYF; CDR3 DNA: TGTGCCAGCAGGAGGTTAGGGGGCTCAGATACGCAGTATTTT
clone size: -; D gene: TRBD2; V gene: TRBV29-1; J gene: TRBJ2-7; CDR3 protein: CSVGGTSGSVAYEQYF; CDR3 DNA: TGCAGCGTGGGAGGGACTAGCGGGAGCGTCGCGTACGAGCAGTACTTC
clone size: -; D gene: -; V gene: TRBV25-1; J gene: TRBJ1-6; CDR3 protein: CASSEQGPYNSPLHF; CDR3 DNA: TGTGCCAGCAGTGAACAGGGCCCCTATAATTCACCCCTCCACTTT
clone size: -; D gene: TRBD1; V gene: TRBV5-1; J gene: TRBJ2-1; CDR3 protein: CASSKGQPYSYNEQFF; CDR3 DNA: TGCGCCAGCAGCAAGGGACAGCCCTACTCCTACAATGAGCAGTTCTTC
clone size: -; D gene: TRBD1; V gene: TRBV2; J gene: TRBJ2-2; CDR3 protein: CASSETGGRIGELFF; CDR3 DNA: TGTGCCAGCAGTGAAACAGGGGGCCGGATCGGGGAGCTGTTTTTT
clone size: -; D gene: TRBD1; V gene: TRBV6-2/TRBV6-3; J gene: TRBJ1-2; CDR3 protein: CASSSPARQGGYGYTF; CDR3 DNA: TGTGCCAGCAGCTCACCTGCAAGACAGGGGGGCTATGGCTACACCTTC
clone size: -; D gene: TRBD1; V gene: TRBV28; J gene: TRBJ1-5; CDR3 protein: CASSLPQGGNQPQHF; CDR3 DNA: TGTGCCAGCAGTTTGCCCCAGGGGGGCAATCAGCCCCAGCATTTT
clone size: -; D gene: -; V gene: TRBV29-1; J gene: TRBJ1-1; CDR3 protein: CSGEQGGYTEAFF; CDR3 DNA: TGCAGCGGTGAACAGGGTGGCTACACTGAAGCTTTCTTT
clone size: -; D gene: TRBD1; V gene: TRBV6-5; J gene: TRBJ1-1; CDR3 protein: CASRYARQGEAFF; CDR3 DNA: TGTGCCAGCAGGTACGCCCGACAGGGTGAAGCTTTCTTT
clone size: -; D gene: TRBD1; V gene: TRBV11-2; J gene: TRBJ2-1; CDR3 protein: CASSLDQGAITYNEQFF; CDR3 DNA: TGTGCCAGCAGCTTGGACCAGGGGGCCATAACCTACAATGAGCAGTTCTTC
clone size: -; D gene: TRBD2; V gene: TRBV5-5; J gene: TRBJ2-3; CDR3 protein: CASSPAAVAGGVDTQYF; CDR3 DNA: TGTGCCAGCAGCCCCGCCGCGGTAGCGGGAGGTGTAGATACGCAGTATTTT
clone size: -; D gene: TRBD1; V gene: TRBV19; J gene: TRBJ2-5; CDR3 protein: CASSLVTGAIQETQYF; CDR3 DNA: TGTGCCAGTAGTTTAGTCACAGGGGCGATCCAAGAGACCCAGTACTTC
clone size: -; D gene: -; V gene: TRBV24-1; J gene: TRBJ2-5; CDR3 protein: CATSDIGGPQETQYF; CDR3 DNA: TGTGCCACCAGTGATATCGGGGGGCCCCAAGAGACCCAGTACTTC
clone size: -; D gene: TRBD1; V gene: TRBV4-1; J gene: TRBJ2-3; CDR3 protein: CASSRGVTGMMDTQYF; CDR3 DNA: TGCGCCAGCAGTAGAGGGGTGACAGGGATGATGGATACGCAGTATTTT
clone size: -; D gene: -; V gene: TRBV4-1; J gene: TRBJ2-7; CDR3 protein: CASLGQRASYEQYF; CDR3 DNA: TGCGCCAGCCTCGGACAGCGAGCCTCCTACGAGCAGTACTTC
clone size: -; D gene: TRBD1; V gene: TRBV28; J gene: TRBJ2-3; CDR3 protein: CASSPTGLVMDTQYF; CDR3 DNA: TGTGCCAGCAGTCCGACAGGGCTGGTCATGGATACGCAGTATTTT
clone size: -; D gene: TRBD2; V gene: TRBV5-1; J gene: TRBJ2-5; CDR3 protein: CASSLAQREETQYF; CDR3 DNA: TGCGCCAGCAGCTTGGCCCAGCGGGAGGAGACCCAGTACTTC
clone size: -; D gene: TRBD1; V gene: TRBV11-3; J gene: TRBJ2-7; CDR3 protein: CASSLRTGPSYEQYF; CDR3 DNA: TGTGCCAGCAGCCTCCGGACAGGGCCCTCCTACGAGCAGTACTTC
clone size: -; D gene: -; V gene: TRBV19; J gene: TRBJ1-5; CDR3 protein: CASSIGRNQPQHF; CDR3 DNA: TGTGCCAGTAGTATTGGCCGCAATCAGCCCCAGCATTTT
clone size: -; D gene: TRBD1; V gene: TRBV6-5; J gene: TRBJ2-7; CDR3 protein: CASRDSGGHEQYF; CDR3 DNA: TGTGCCAGCCGGGACAGCGGTGGACACGAGCAGTACTTC
clone size: -; D gene: -; V gene: TRBV6-4; J gene: TRBJ1-2; CDR3 protein: CASSDAAGYGYTF; CDR3 DNA: TGTGCCAGCAGTGATGCGGCAGGGTATGGCTACACCTTC
clone size: -; D gene: -; V gene: TRBV6-1; J gene: TRBJ1-1; CDR3 protein: CASSEAQLRTEAFF; CDR3 DNA: TGTGCCAGCAGTGAAGCGCAATTGAGGACTGAAGCTTTCTTT
clone size: -; D gene: -; V gene: TRBV19; J gene: TRBJ1-2; CDR3 protein: CASTGTNYGYTF; CDR3 DNA: TGTGCCAGTACGGGGACTAACTATGGCTACACCTTC